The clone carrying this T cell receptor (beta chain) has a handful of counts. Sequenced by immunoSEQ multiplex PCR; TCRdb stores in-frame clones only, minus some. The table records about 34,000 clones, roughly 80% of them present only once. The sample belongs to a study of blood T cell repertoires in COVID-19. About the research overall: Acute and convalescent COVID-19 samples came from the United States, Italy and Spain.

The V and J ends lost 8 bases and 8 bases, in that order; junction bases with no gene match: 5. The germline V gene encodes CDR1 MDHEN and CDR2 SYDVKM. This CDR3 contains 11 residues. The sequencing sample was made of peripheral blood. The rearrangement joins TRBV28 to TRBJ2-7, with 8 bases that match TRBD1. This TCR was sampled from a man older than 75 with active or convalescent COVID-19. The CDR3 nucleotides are TGTGCCAGCGGACAGGGATTAAAGCAGTACTTC. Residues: CASGQGLKQYF.